This T cell receptor (beta chain) was found in a study of shared clonotypes between healthy human individuals. Notes on the study in general: The study sampled only blood, and tissue repertoires likely differ.

It was into CD45RA+ naive and CD45RA-negative memory subsets that the CD4+ cells were split. In regard to this clone: Its antigen remains unknown.

Repertoires were generated with immunoSEQ multiplex PCR, while TCRdb's copy carries only in-frame clones and drops some. The table lists about 2.4 million clones, over 85% of them singletons. The source of this sequence is a young man in good health. Some clones in this sample may be carry-over from other donors' samples. The specimen sequenced was naive CD4+ T cells from PBMCs. The sample's subset: CD45RA+ positively selected.

The CDR3 region is CASSPLNGAGANVLTF. CDR3 DNA sequence: TGTGCCAGCTCACCATTGAATGGGGCTGGGGCCAACGTCCTGACTTTC. J is TRBJ2-6 and V is TRBV18; no reliable D call. This CDR3 region has 16 residues. CDR1 is KGHSH and CDR2 is LQKENI in the germline V gene. Trimming left V 2 bases short and J 2 bases short, with 10 bases between.